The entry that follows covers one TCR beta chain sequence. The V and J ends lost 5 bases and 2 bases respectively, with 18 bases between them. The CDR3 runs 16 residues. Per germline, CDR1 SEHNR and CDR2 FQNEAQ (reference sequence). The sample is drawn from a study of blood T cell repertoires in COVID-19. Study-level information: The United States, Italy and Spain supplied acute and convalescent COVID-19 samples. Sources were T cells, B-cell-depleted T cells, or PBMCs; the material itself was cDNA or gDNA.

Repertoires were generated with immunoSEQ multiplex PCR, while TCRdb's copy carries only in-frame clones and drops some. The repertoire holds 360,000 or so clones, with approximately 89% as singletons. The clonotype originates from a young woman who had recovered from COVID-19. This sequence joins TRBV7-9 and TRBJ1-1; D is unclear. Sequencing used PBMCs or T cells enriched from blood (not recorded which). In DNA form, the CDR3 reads TGTGCCAGCAGCCCCAGATTTTTTATGCACAACACTGAAGCTTTCTTT. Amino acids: CASSPRFFMHNTEAFF.